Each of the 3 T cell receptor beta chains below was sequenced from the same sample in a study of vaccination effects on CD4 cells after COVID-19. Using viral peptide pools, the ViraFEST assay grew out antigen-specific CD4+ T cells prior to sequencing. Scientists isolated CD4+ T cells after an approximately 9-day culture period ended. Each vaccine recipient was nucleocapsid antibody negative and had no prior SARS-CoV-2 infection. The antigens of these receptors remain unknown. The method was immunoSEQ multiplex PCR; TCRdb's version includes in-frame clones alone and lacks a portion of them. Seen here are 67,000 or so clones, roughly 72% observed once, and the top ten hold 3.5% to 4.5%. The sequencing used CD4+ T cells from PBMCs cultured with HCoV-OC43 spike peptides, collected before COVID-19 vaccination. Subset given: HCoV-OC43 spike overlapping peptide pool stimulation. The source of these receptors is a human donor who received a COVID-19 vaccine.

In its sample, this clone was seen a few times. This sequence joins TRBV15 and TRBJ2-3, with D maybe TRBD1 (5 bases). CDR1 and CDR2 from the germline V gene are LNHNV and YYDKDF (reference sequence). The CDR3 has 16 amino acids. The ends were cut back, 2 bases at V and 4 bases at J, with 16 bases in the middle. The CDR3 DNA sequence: TGTGCCACCAGCAGACGCGGCCAGGACATATCAGATACGCAGTATTTT. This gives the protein CATSRRGQDISDTQYF.

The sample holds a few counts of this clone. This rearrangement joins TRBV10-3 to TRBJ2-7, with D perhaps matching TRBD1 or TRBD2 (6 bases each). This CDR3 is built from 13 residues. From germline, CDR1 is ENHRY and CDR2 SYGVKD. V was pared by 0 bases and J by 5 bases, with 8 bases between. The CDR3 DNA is TGTGCCATCAGTGAGTCAGGGGGGAACGAGCAGTACGTC. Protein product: CAISESGGNEQYV.

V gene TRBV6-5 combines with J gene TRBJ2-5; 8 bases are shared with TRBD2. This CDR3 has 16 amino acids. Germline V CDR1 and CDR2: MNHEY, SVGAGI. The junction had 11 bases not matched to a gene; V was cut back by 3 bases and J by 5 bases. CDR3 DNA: TGTGCCAGCAGTTATTTTGGATTAGCGGGGTGGGAGACCCAGTACTTC. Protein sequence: CASSYFGLAGWETQYF.